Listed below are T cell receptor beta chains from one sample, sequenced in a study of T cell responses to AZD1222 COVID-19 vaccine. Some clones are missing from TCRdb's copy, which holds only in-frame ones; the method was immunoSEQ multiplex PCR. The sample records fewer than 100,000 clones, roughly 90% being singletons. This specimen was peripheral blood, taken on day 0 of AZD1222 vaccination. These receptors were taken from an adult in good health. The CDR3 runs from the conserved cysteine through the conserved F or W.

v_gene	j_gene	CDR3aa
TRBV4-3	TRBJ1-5	CASSQDWGFGNQPQHF
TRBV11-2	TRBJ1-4	CASSFEGTDNEKLFF
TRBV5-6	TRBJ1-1	CASSHPAKGVRMNTEAFF
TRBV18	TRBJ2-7	CASSPLQGANHEQYF
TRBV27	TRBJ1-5	CASSVGTGGYQPQHF
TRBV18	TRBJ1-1	CASSPTEYTEAFF
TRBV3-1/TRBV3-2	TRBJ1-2	CASSLPTLDRFGYTF
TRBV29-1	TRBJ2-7	CSASGGYEQYF
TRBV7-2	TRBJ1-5	CASSLGQGGDQPQHF
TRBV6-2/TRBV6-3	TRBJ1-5	CASSYIGEFFQGGGPQHF
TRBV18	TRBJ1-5	CASSPRSDSQPQHF
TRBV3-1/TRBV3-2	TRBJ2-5	CASRLRTAQETQYF
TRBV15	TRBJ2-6	CATSRARGPSGANVLTF
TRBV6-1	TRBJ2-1	CASSPTAYNEQFF
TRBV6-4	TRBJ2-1	CASSGGQGVHNEQFF
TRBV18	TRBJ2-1	CASCPGQGINEQFF
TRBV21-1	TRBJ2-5	CASSNRTAEQETQYF
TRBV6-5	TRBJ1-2	CASTPGGGYGYTF
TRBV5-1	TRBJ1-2	CASSLGQVYGYTF
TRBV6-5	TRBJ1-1	CASSFDKNTEAFF
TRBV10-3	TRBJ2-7	CASRSGQTYEQYF
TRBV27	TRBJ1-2	CASSPWVQGQGYGYTF
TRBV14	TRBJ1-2	CASSQSGSLANYGYTF
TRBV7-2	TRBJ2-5	CASSLWGQPQETQYF
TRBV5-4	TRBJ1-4	CASSPQGKYEKLFF
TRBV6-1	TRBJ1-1	CASSEASVVYTTYTEAFF
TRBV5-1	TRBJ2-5	CASSRSEGAQMETQYF
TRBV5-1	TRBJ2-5	CASSLGQGKWETQYF
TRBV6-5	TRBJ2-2	CASRPHGAGELFF
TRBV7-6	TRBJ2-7	CASSLAGQGSVEQYF
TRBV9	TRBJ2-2	CASSVDVSGPLFF
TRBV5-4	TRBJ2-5	CASSADYFQETQYF
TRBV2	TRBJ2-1	CASSELAVDNEQFF
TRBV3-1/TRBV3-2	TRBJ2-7	CASSQAWQGISEQYF
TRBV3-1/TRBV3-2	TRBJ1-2	CASSQDSQGGYTF
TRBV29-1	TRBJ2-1	CSHCWGDRCYNEQFF
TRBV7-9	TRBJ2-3	CASSWWGGETTDTQYF
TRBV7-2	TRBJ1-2	CASSLVRQSYGYTF
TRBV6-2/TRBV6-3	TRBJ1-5	CASSPPADRQPQHF
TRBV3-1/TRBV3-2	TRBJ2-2	CASSQVRGELFF
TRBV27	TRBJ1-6	CASSLSLVPPLHF
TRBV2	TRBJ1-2	CASSERDSYTF